These T cell receptor beta chains were read from a single sample in a study of Graves' ophthalmopathy and Graves' hyperthyroidism. MiXCR, applied by TCRdb to the multiplex PCR reads, yields one record per CDR3 protein. The sample contains about 740,000 distinct CDR3 sequences, 35% to 50% of which appear only once. The sequencing input was peripheral blood. The receptor set was obtained from an adult man with Graves' ophthalmopathy. Each CDR3 is given with its conserved first and last residue. Fields, in order: D gene, J gene, V gene, clone size, CDR3 length, CDR3 protein, CDR3 DNA. D genes are given only for firm matches. The size of a clone is reported for some rows only, either as once, few or many, or as a class for expanded clones.

TRBD2 | TRBJ2-2 | TRBV25-1 | few | 16 | CASSYGLAGNTGELFF | TGTGCCAGCAGTTACGGGCTAGCGGGGAACACCGGGGAGCTGTTTTTT
. | TRBJ2-7 | TRBV12-3/TRBV12-4 | many | 14 | CASRRGAGPYEQYF | TGTGCCAGCAGGCGTGGGGCAGGGCCCTACGAGCAGTACTTC
. | TRBJ1-6 | TRBV7-9 | . | 18 | CASSLGDGGPDYNSPLHF | TGTGCCAGCAGCTTAGGGGACGGAGGCCCGGACTATAATTCACCCCTCCACTTT
TRBD1 | TRBJ1-6 | TRBV7-8 | . | 14 | CASSSDRFYSPLHF | TGTGCCAGCAGTTCGGACAGGTTCTATTCACCCCTCCACTTT
TRBD2 | TRBJ2-5 | TRBV19 | few | 15 | CASSILTSGGETQYF | TGTGCCAGTAGTATCCTGACTAGCGGGGGAGAGACCCAGTACTTC
TRBD1 | TRBJ1-2 | TRBV19 | many | 13 | CASSIGQGYGYTF | TGTGCCAGTAGTATTGGACAGGGGTATGGCTACACCTTC
TRBD1 | TRBJ1-4 | TRBV20-1 | few | 13 | CSAPGGGDEKLFF | TGCAGTGCTCCAGGGGGGGGGGATGAAAAACTGTTTTTT
TRBD2 | TRBJ2-2 | TRBV2 | . | 15 | CASSELAGVTGEPFF | TGTGCCAGCAGTGAGTTAGCGGGAGTCACCGGGGAGCCGTTTTTT
TRBD1 | TRBJ1-2 | TRBV20-1 | few | 15 | CSARDWRQGEGGYTF | TGCAGTGCTAGAGATTGGCGACAGGGGGAGGGGGGCTACACCTTC
TRBD1 | TRBJ2-7 | TRBV29-1 | . | 15 | CSVEDGGTGEYEQYF | TGCAGCGTTGAAGATGGAGGGACAGGGGAATACGAGCAGTACTTC
. | TRBJ2-2 | TRBV10-3 | many | 14 | CAISPGPNTGELFF | TGTGCCATCAGTCCGGGACCGAACACCGGGGAGCTGTTTTTT
. | TRBJ1-5 | TRBV20-1 | few | 15 | CSARARGGSNQPQHF | TGCAGTGCTAGAGCCAGGGGAGGAAGCAATCAGCCCCAGCATTTT
TRBD1 | TRBJ2-7 | TRBV7-9 | . | 13 | CASSHGQADEQYF | TGTGCCAGCAGCCACGGACAGGCGGACGAGCAGTACTTC
TRBD1 | TRBJ1-5 | TRBV20-1 | many | 14 | CSARERTGVTAQHF | TGCAGTGCTAGAGAAAGGACAGGGGTTACAGCCCAGCATTTT
TRBD1 | TRBJ1-1 | TRBV20-1 | . | 13 | CSAGQGPYTEAFF | TGCAGTGCCGGACAGGGCCCCTACACTGAAGCTTTCTTT
. | TRBJ2-7 | TRBV20-1 | . | 13 | CSASSPGWYEQYF | TGCAGTGCTAGTTCGCCAGGGTGGTACGAGCAGTACTTC
. | TRBJ1-6 | TRBV5-1 | many | 15 | CASSYDSPYNSPLHF | TGCGCCAGCAGTTACGACAGCCCCTATAATTCACCCCTCCACTTT
. | TRBJ1-5 | TRBV3-1 | few | 10 | CAPTSQPQHF | TGTGCCCCTACAAGCCAGCCCCAGCATTTT
. | TRBJ1-1 | TRBV5-1 | . | 13 | CASNWEHNTEAFF | TGCGCCAGCAACTGGGAACATAACACTGAAGCTTTCTTT
. | TRBJ2-6 | TRBV7-9 | many | 18 | CASSLWRDTHSGANVLTF | TGTGCCAGCAGCTTGTGGCGGGACACTCATTCTGGGGCCAACGTCCTGACTTTC
. | TRBJ2-5 | TRBV25-1 | . | 15 | CATQPGSLRGETQYF | TGTGCCACCCAACCCGGGTCCCTAAGAGGAGAGACCCAGTACTTC
. | TRBJ2-2 | TRBV11-2 | few | 16 | CASSFGPLENTGELFF | TGTGCCAGCAGCTTCGGTCCCCTGGAGAACACCGGGGAGCTGTTTTTT
. | TRBJ1-4 | TRBV15 | many | 14 | CATRPGVANEKLFF | TGTGCCACCAGACCAGGGGTGGCTAATGAAAAACTGTTTTTT
. | TRBJ1-1 | TRBV10-3 | . | 13 | CASSYSDSTEAFF | TGTGCCAGCAGTTACTCAGACAGCACTGAAGCTTTCTTT